A selection of T cell receptor beta chains follows, all from one sample in a study of control samples from healthy donors and cancer patients. Repertoires were generated with immunoSEQ multiplex PCR, while TCRdb's copy carries only in-frame clones and drops some. The table has around 150,000 clones, 75% to 90% seen once. The material sequenced was blood. These TCRs come from a man aged 25 to 40 in good health. Both conserved end residues are part of each CDR3. A D gene is named only where the DNA matches it firmly.

J,V,D,CDR3
TRBJ1-1,TRBV11-3,.,CASSPSGSLNTEAFF
TRBJ2-7,TRBV13,TRBD1,CASSPTGGAYEQYF
TRBJ2-3,TRBV5-5,TRBD2,CASSLRTSGHTDTQYF
TRBJ2-3,TRBV9,TRBD2,CASSVGTSGGDTQYF
TRBJ1-1,TRBV7-3,.,CASSPGRDTEAFF
TRBJ2-2,TRBV5-4,TRBD2,CASSLDPNLAGGTGELFF
TRBJ1-2,TRBV6-5,.,CASRVGINYGYTF
TRBJ2-5,TRBV6-1,TRBD1,CASSEPTGASETQYF
TRBJ1-5,TRBV24-1,.,CATSALQGPNQPQHF
TRBJ2-1,TRBV7-3,TRBD2,CASSLFPGGYNEQFF
TRBJ1-1,TRBV19,.,CASSTEGRTEAFF
TRBJ2-7,TRBV7-2,.,CASSLGQGGLYEQYF
TRBJ2-2,TRBV5-5,TRBD2,CASSTSGVGDTGELFF
TRBJ1-1,TRBV5-1,.,CASTRGQANTEAFF
TRBJ2-7,TRBV5-8,.,CASSLVGGARF
TRBJ2-7,TRBV18,TRBD2,CASSPGLGPYEQYF
TRBJ1-1,TRBV19,TRBD1,CASSTWDSNTEAFF
TRBJ2-2,TRBV30,TRBD1,CAWKRQGARTGELFF
TRBJ2-7,TRBV10-3,.,CAISEPDLREQYF